The rows below give T cell receptor beta chains drawn from one sample of a study of blood T cell repertoires in COVID-19. Sequencing used immunoSEQ multiplex PCR; TCRdb keeps in-frame clones, though not all of them. The sample has approximately 26,000 clones; 70% to 90% are singletons. Sequencing input: peripheral blood. The receptors were sampled from a human donor in a cohort sampled during active COVID-19. Both conserved end residues are part of each CDR3. A D gene is named only where the DNA matches it firmly. Clone size is shown for a subset of rows, as once, few, many or a class of expanded clone.

CDR3 DNA: TGTGCCAGTAGTATACAGGGGGCTAACGAGCAGTACTTC; CDR3 protein: CASSIQGANEQYF; J gene: TRBJ2-7; CDR3 length: 13; clone size: NA; V gene: TRBV19; D gene: TRBD1
CDR3 DNA: TGTGCCAGCCAGAACCAGGGGGCAGAGGGTGAAAAACTGTTTTTT; CDR3 protein: CASQNQGAEGEKLFF; J gene: TRBJ1-4; CDR3 length: 15; clone size: NA; V gene: TRBV2; D gene: TRBD1
CDR3 DNA: TGTGCCAGCAGTGAACTGGAGTCTGGAAACACCATATATTTT; CDR3 protein: CASSELESGNTIYF; J gene: TRBJ1-3; CDR3 length: 14; clone size: NA; V gene: TRBV2; D gene: NA
CDR3 DNA: TGTGCCAGCAGCATTCCATCAGGGAAATCTGAAGCTTTCTTT; CDR3 protein: CASSIPSGKSEAFF; J gene: TRBJ1-1; CDR3 length: 14; clone size: NA; V gene: TRBV28; D gene: NA
CDR3 DNA: TGTGCCTGGAGTAAAGAGGGCAATCAGCCCCAGCATTTT; CDR3 protein: CAWSKEGNQPQHF; J gene: TRBJ1-5; CDR3 length: 13; clone size: few; V gene: TRBV30; D gene: NA
CDR3 DNA: TGTGCCAGCAGCGTTACAGGGACGGAAGAGACCCAGTACTTC; CDR3 protein: CASSVTGTEETQYF; J gene: TRBJ2-5; CDR3 length: 14; clone size: NA; V gene: TRBV11-3; D gene: NA
CDR3 DNA: TGTGCCAGCAGCAAAGGACTAGCCGCGAACACCGGGGAGCTGTTTTTT; CDR3 protein: CASSKGLAANTGELFF; J gene: TRBJ2-2; CDR3 length: 16; clone size: once; V gene: TRBV14; D gene: TRBD2
CDR3 DNA: TGTGCCAGCAGCGAAGCGGGGGGCACAGATACGCAGTATTTT; CDR3 protein: CASSEAGGTDTQYF; J gene: TRBJ2-3; CDR3 length: 14; clone size: NA; V gene: TRBV3-1/TRBV3-2; D gene: TRBD2
CDR3 DNA: TGTGCCAGCAGCCAAGATATCCCGGAGTTCTCCTACAATGAGCAGTTCTTC; CDR3 protein: CASSQDIPEFSYNEQFF; J gene: TRBJ2-1; CDR3 length: 17; clone size: NA; V gene: TRBV4-2; D gene: NA
CDR3 DNA: TGTGCCAGCAGCGTAGACGGAGCTGCTGAGCAGTTCTTC; CDR3 protein: CASSVDGAAEQFF; J gene: TRBJ2-1; CDR3 length: 13; clone size: NA; V gene: TRBV9; D gene: NA
CDR3 DNA: TGCGCCAGCAGCCGCGGACAGAGTGAAGCTTTCTTT; CDR3 protein: CASSRGQSEAFF; J gene: TRBJ1-1; CDR3 length: 12; clone size: NA; V gene: TRBV4-1; D gene: NA
CDR3 DNA: TGTGCTAGTGGTTTGGGCCCGTGGGCAGGGGGCTCCGGAGGGAATCAGCCCCAGCATTTT; CDR3 protein: CASGLGPWAGGSGGNQPQHF; J gene: TRBJ1-5; CDR3 length: 20; clone size: NA; V gene: TRBV12-5; D gene: TRBD1
CDR3 DNA: TGTGCCAGCAGCGTAGCGGCTAGCGGGAGTTATAACATTCAGTACTTC; CDR3 protein: CASSVAASGSYNIQYF; J gene: TRBJ2-4; CDR3 length: 16; clone size: NA; V gene: TRBV9; D gene: TRBD2
CDR3 DNA: TGTGCCAGCAGTGGGTCGGAGTACGAGCAGTACTTC; CDR3 protein: CASSGSEYEQYF; J gene: TRBJ2-7; CDR3 length: 12; clone size: NA; V gene: TRBV2; D gene: NA
CDR3 DNA: TGTGCCAGCAGCTTCGGCAATCAGGGAGAGACCCAGTACTTC; CDR3 protein: CASSFGNQGETQYF; J gene: TRBJ2-5; CDR3 length: 14; clone size: NA; V gene: TRBV7-9; D gene: NA
CDR3 DNA: TGTGCCAGCTCACCACCCTCTAGCGGGTTCTCCTACGAGCAGTACTTC; CDR3 protein: CASSPPSSGFSYEQYF; J gene: TRBJ2-7; CDR3 length: 16; clone size: NA; V gene: TRBV18; D gene: TRBD2
CDR3 DNA: TGTGCCAGCAGCTCCTGGACAGCCTCTGGAAACACCATATATTTT; CDR3 protein: CASSSWTASGNTIYF; J gene: TRBJ1-3; CDR3 length: 15; clone size: NA; V gene: TRBV9; D gene: NA
CDR3 DNA: TGTGCCAGCAGCCTGAATAGCGGATCCAACACCGGGGAGCTGTTTTTT; CDR3 protein: CASSLNSGSNTGELFF; J gene: TRBJ2-2; CDR3 length: 16; clone size: NA; V gene: TRBV5-5; D gene: NA
CDR3 DNA: TGTGCCAGCACCCCGGGTGGCGGTGATACGCAGTATTTT; CDR3 protein: CASTPGGGDTQYF; J gene: TRBJ2-3; CDR3 length: 13; clone size: NA; V gene: TRBV12-3/TRBV12-4; D gene: NA
CDR3 DNA: TGTGCCAGCAGCCGCCCGCTTGGGCGGGACTCCTACAATGAGCAGTTCTTC; CDR3 protein: CASSRPLGRDSYNEQFF; J gene: TRBJ2-1; CDR3 length: 17; clone size: few; V gene: TRBV7-9; D gene: NA
CDR3 DNA: TGTGCCAGCAGCTTAACCCCTAGCGGGAGGGGCACAGATACGCAGTATTTT; CDR3 protein: CASSLTPSGRGTDTQYF; J gene: TRBJ2-3; CDR3 length: 17; clone size: NA; V gene: TRBV7-3; D gene: TRBD2
CDR3 DNA: TGCAGCACCGCGAGGATTAGCGGGGCCCACAATGAGCAGTTCTTC; CDR3 protein: CSTARISGAHNEQFF; J gene: TRBJ2-1; CDR3 length: 15; clone size: NA; V gene: TRBV29-1; D gene: TRBD2
CDR3 DNA: TGTGCCAGCAGCTTTGAGGGGGCCTATGGCTACACCTTC; CDR3 protein: CASSFEGAYGYTF; J gene: TRBJ1-2; CDR3 length: 13; clone size: NA; V gene: TRBV5-4; D gene: TRBD1
CDR3 DNA: TGTGCCAGCAGCCTATACAATGAGCAGTTCTTC; CDR3 protein: CASSLYNEQFF; J gene: TRBJ2-1; CDR3 length: 11; clone size: NA; V gene: TRBV6-2/TRBV6-3; D gene: NA
CDR3 DNA: TGTGCTAGTGGTTTCCCTAATCAGGGTGACTATGGCTACACCTTC; CDR3 protein: CASGFPNQGDYGYTF; J gene: TRBJ1-2; CDR3 length: 15; clone size: once; V gene: TRBV12-5; D gene: NA
CDR3 DNA: TGCGCCAGCAGTCAATCCCCGGGGGGCTCCTACAATGAGCAGTTCTTC; CDR3 protein: CASSQSPGGSYNEQFF; J gene: TRBJ2-1; CDR3 length: 16; clone size: NA; V gene: TRBV23-1; D gene: TRBD2
CDR3 DNA: TGTGCCAGCAGCTTAGAGTTTAGCGGGAGGTGGTACGAGCAGTACTTC; CDR3 protein: CASSLEFSGRWYEQYF; J gene: TRBJ2-7; CDR3 length: 16; clone size: NA; V gene: TRBV11-2; D gene: TRBD2
CDR3 DNA: TGTGCCAGCAGCCCCCGGGGGGCTGAAAAACTGTTTTTT; CDR3 protein: CASSPRGAEKLFF; J gene: TRBJ1-4; CDR3 length: 13; clone size: few; V gene: TRBV7-2; D gene: NA
CDR3 DNA: TGTGCCAGCAGCTCCAGCGGAGGGGCGGACGGGGAGCTGTTTTTT; CDR3 protein: CASSSSGGADGELFF; J gene: TRBJ2-2; CDR3 length: 15; clone size: NA; V gene: TRBV7-6; D gene: NA
CDR3 DNA: TGCAGCGTTGAATCCCAGAGAGGCTGGAATGAGCAGTTCTTC; CDR3 protein: CSVESQRGWNEQFF; J gene: TRBJ2-1; CDR3 length: 14; clone size: NA; V gene: TRBV29-1; D gene: NA
CDR3 DNA: TGTGCCAGCAGCCCCGGGCTAGCGGGAGGTATGGCGTACTTC; CDR3 protein: CASSPGLAGGMAYF; J gene: TRBJ2-7; CDR3 length: 14; clone size: NA; V gene: TRBV7-8; D gene: TRBD2
CDR3 DNA: TGTGCCAGCAGCGGAGAGGCAGGGGGCTACTATGGCTACACCTTC; CDR3 protein: CASSGEAGGYYGYTF; J gene: TRBJ1-2; CDR3 length: 15; clone size: NA; V gene: TRBV7-2; D gene: TRBD1
CDR3 DNA: TGTGCCAGCAGTCCCCCGGGACAGGGATGGATCGAGACCCAGTACTTC; CDR3 protein: CASSPPGQGWIETQYF; J gene: TRBJ2-5; CDR3 length: 16; clone size: NA; V gene: TRBV28; D gene: TRBD1
CDR3 DNA: TGCGCCAGCAGCCTACTACTAGCGGGGAGTCGAGATACGCAGTATTTT; CDR3 protein: CASSLLLAGSRDTQYF; J gene: TRBJ2-3; CDR3 length: 16; clone size: NA; V gene: TRBV4-1; D gene: TRBD2
CDR3 DNA: TGTGCCAGCAGCCCCGAGAGGTTCAGTCTTTATAATTCACCCCTCCACTTT; CDR3 protein: CASSPERFSLYNSPLHF; J gene: TRBJ1-6; CDR3 length: 17; clone size: NA; V gene: TRBV2; D gene: NA
CDR3 DNA: TGTGCCAGCAGCGTAGAAGCAGGGGGCGGGAACTATGGCTACACCTTC; CDR3 protein: CASSVEAGGGNYGYTF; J gene: TRBJ1-2; CDR3 length: 16; clone size: NA; V gene: TRBV9; D gene: TRBD1
CDR3 DNA: TGCGCCAGCAGCCCTGTAACTGGGGCCAACGTCCTGACTTTC; CDR3 protein: CASSPVTGANVLTF; J gene: TRBJ2-6; CDR3 length: 14; clone size: once; V gene: TRBV5-1; D gene: NA
CDR3 DNA: TGTGCCAGCAGCTCGGGACTTAGCATACGCAATGAGCAGTTCTTC; CDR3 protein: CASSSGLSIRNEQFF; J gene: TRBJ2-1; CDR3 length: 15; clone size: NA; V gene: TRBV7-9; D gene: NA
CDR3 DNA: TGTGCCAGCAGCCTAGCGGAGGGGGGCTACAATGAGCAGTTCTTC; CDR3 protein: CASSLAEGGYNEQFF; J gene: TRBJ2-1; CDR3 length: 15; clone size: NA; V gene: TRBV6-5; D gene: NA
CDR3 DNA: TGTGCCAGCAGTAAAAATGAGGCGGTTGAAGCTTTCTTT; CDR3 protein: CASSKNEAVEAFF; J gene: TRBJ1-1; CDR3 length: 13; clone size: NA; V gene: TRBV6-5; D gene: NA
CDR3 DNA: TGCGCCAGCAGCTTGGTTCTAGAGGTGGACAATGAGCAGTTCTTC; CDR3 protein: CASSLVLEVDNEQFF; J gene: TRBJ2-1; CDR3 length: 15; clone size: NA; V gene: TRBV5-1; D gene: NA
CDR3 DNA: TGTGCCGGGACAGGGCAGGACTACGAGCAGTACTTC; CDR3 protein: CAGTGQDYEQYF; J gene: TRBJ2-7; CDR3 length: 12; clone size: NA; V gene: TRBV30; D gene: TRBD1
CDR3 DNA: TGTGCCACCAGTGATCCGACTAGCGGGAGCTCGCAACGCCCCCAAGAGACCCAGTACTTC; CDR3 protein: CATSDPTSGSSQRPQETQYF; J gene: TRBJ2-5; CDR3 length: 20; clone size: NA; V gene: TRBV24-1; D gene: TRBD2
CDR3 DNA: TGCGCCAGCAGCTACTTTGTGGGAGCGATAAACAATGAGCAGTTCTTC; CDR3 protein: CASSYFVGAINNEQFF; J gene: TRBJ2-1; CDR3 length: 16; clone size: NA; V gene: TRBV5-1; D gene: NA
CDR3 DNA: TGTGCCAGCAGCCAAGAATCCAGCGGGGGGGTAGATACGCAGTATTTT; CDR3 protein: CASSQESSGGVDTQYF; J gene: TRBJ2-3; CDR3 length: 16; clone size: NA; V gene: TRBV4-2; D gene: TRBD2
CDR3 DNA: TGTGCAAGTCGCTTAAATCCCCACAGGGGAGAGACCCAGTACTTC; CDR3 protein: CASRLNPHRGETQYF; J gene: TRBJ2-5; CDR3 length: 15; clone size: NA; V gene: TRBV12-2; D gene: NA
CDR3 DNA: TGCGCCAGCAGCCAAGATCTGGCGGGCAGGGGAGAGTTTGGCTACACCTTC; CDR3 protein: CASSQDLAGRGEFGYTF; J gene: TRBJ1-2; CDR3 length: 17; clone size: once; V gene: TRBV4-1; D gene: NA
CDR3 DNA: TGCGCCAGCGGCGAACAGAACTATGGCTACACCTTC; CDR3 protein: CASGEQNYGYTF; J gene: TRBJ1-2; CDR3 length: 12; clone size: NA; V gene: TRBV5-1; D gene: NA
CDR3 DNA: TGTGCCAGCAGCCCGGGGGGTGGTAGATTCTACGAGCAGTACTTC; CDR3 protein: CASSPGGGRFYEQYF; J gene: TRBJ2-7; CDR3 length: 15; clone size: NA; V gene: TRBV7-9; D gene: TRBD2
CDR3 DNA: TGTGCCAGCAGTCTCAAACTCCCGTACAATGAGCAGTTCTTC; CDR3 protein: CASSLKLPYNEQFF; J gene: TRBJ2-1; CDR3 length: 14; clone size: NA; V gene: TRBV6-5; D gene: NA